This T cell receptor beta chain was sequenced for a study of blood T cells in healthy people across ages. Study background: Template-switching capture recovered about one barcoded beta molecule per two T cells.

The use of a sample-barcoded 5' primer and a J-beta primer mix characterized a second PCR of about 6 to 12 cycles. TCRdb reprocessed the 5' RACE reads via MiXCR and lists one record per CDR3 protein. The data show around 970,000 distinct CDR3 sequences, roughly half seen once. Researchers collected around 10 milliliters of peripheral blood from every single donor. The CDR3 runs 15 residues. Germline CDR1 is SGHAT and CDR2 is FQNNGV. The V and J ends lost 2 bases and 8 bases respectively, with 18 bases between them. Sequenced material: blood. The origin of this receptor is a woman aged 60-75 years in good health. The V gene is TRBV11-2, the J gene TRBJ1-2, with unresolved D. The CDR3 coding sequence is TGTGCCAGCAGCTTAACGCCGTCAGTTTTACGCGGCTACACCTTC. It specifies CASSLTPSVLRGYTF.